The present entry profiles one T cell receptor beta chain with its context. The data originate from a study of blood T cell repertoires in COVID-19. Turning to the study itself: Samples of COVID-19 (acute and convalescent) were obtained from the United States, Italy and Spain. T cells, B-cell-depleted T cells, or PBMCs provided the cDNA or gDNA that served as material.

The CDR3 runs 16 residues. Unmatched junction bases numbered 12, after V lost 3 bases and J lost 8 bases. Germline CDR1 reads LGHDT; CDR2 reads YNNKEL (reference sequence). Authors' methods: Amplification from reference gene primers served as the basis for estimated nucleated cell counts. Sequenced by immunoSEQ multiplex PCR; TCRdb stores in-frame clones only, minus some. Clonal size and the V and J genes are those of that table, whereas D and trimming came from the DNA. The data show more than 95,000 clones, roughly 91% seen once. The clonotype comes from a human donor in a cohort sampled during active COVID-19. Sequencing input: peripheral blood. V gene TRBV3-1 (or the pseudogene TRBV3-2) combines with J gene TRBJ2-1; 8 nucleotides align to TRBD1. The CDR3 protein is CASSHPGQGVLDEQFF. The CDR3 DNA reads as TGTGCCAGCAGCCATCCCGGACAGGGAGTATTGGATGAGCAGTTCTTC.